The entry below gives a single T cell receptor (beta chain) sequence along with its context. Its antigen target is currently unknown. No base-level quality is on record; no much larger clone is a single base apart. The donors were healthy, HIV-negative adults with no recently reported acute infections or vaccinations. Only Caucasian adults living in Nashville, Tennessee, USA were represented among the donors. CD4+ T cells were enriched by magnetic negative selection; naive cells were then positively selected on CD45RA, and the negative fraction formed the memory subset. Blood was obtained by leukapheresis, after which PBMCs were separated by Ficoll-Histopaque density gradient centrifugation and cryopreserved in liquid nitrogen vapor phase. Analytical flow cytometry was used to check the purity and quantity of each magnetically sorted T cell population. From each sorted fraction, genomic DNA was isolated and quantified by UV absorbance on a Nanodrop 2000c.

The data were obtained in a study of shared clonotypes between healthy human individuals (TCRdb year 2020). Context from the whole study: Three men and a couple of women, aged 18 to 49 years, made up the cohort. For each donor, CD4 naive and CD4 memory were each given three plates, CD8 naive was given two plates, and CD8 memory was given one plate. Each donor's leukapheresis produced roughly between roughly 0.9 and 9 billion PBMCs. The study deeply sequenced blood TCR repertoires of five healthy adults to estimate repertoire size and the extent of clonotype sharing between individuals. Different laboratories and diverse techniques were used to prepare libraries and sequence TCR repertoires, to increase sequencing depth and limit assay-specific biases.

TCR CDR3 regions were amplified from genomic DNA by multiplex PCR using the deep immunoSEQ assay. For each cell subset, the extracted genomic DNA was distributed evenly across all wells of several immunoSEQ 96-well plates, and each plate served as one replicate. For sorted subsets, each replicate PCR was loaded with roughly 200 ng genomic DNA, equivalent to 30,000 or so T cell genomes. The purified libraries were quantified using a Qubit 3.0 fluorometer, sized with a Bioanalyzer 2100, and then quantified again using the KAPA Library Quantification kit. Every immunoSEQ 96-well plate was sequenced on a separate single-read 150-cycle Illumina NextSeq 550 flow cell. As for the original processing: The immunoSEQ output contained only junctional sequences without quality scores, so filtering could not match that applied to full-length reads. To assign V/J genes and CDR3, sequences were annotated using PyIR, a Python wrapper for IgBLAST v1.9, with IMGT germline references. Any read was removed if the V/J assignment was weak (E-value above 1e-6), the CDR3 was missing, or the read contained stop codons, out-of-frame junctions, or ambiguous translated residues. V3J clonotypes were defined by identical inferred V gene, J gene, and CDR3 amino acid sequence. The percentage overlap between two repertoires was calculated by dividing the number of shared unique clonotypes by the size of the smaller repertoire. RTK rarefaction, the Chao1 estimator, and Recon v2.1 estimates of unobserved clonotypes were used to assess repertoire richness. Generation probabilities were computed with OLGA for all TCRbeta clonotypes obtained by the gDNA method from several donors. TCRdb carries this immuneACCESS record with in-frame sequences only. Its versions omit some clonotypes, under half of them owing to an unresolved V gene in the studies checked, with the rest unexplained. V and J calls and clone size come straight from that table; D and trimming were deduced from the DNA. The sample data list approximately 2.5 million clones, and roughly nine tenths of these were observed just once. The ten largest make up around 0.14% of the sample.

The CDR1 and CDR2 encoded by the germline V gene are KGHSH and LQKENI. The germline ends are 17 bases apart after V is trimmed by 4 bases and J by 4 bases. Including the terminal cysteine and phenylalanine, the CDR3 comprises 15 residues. Of all the DNA, just the CDR3 is kept, 45 bases in frame from base 1. What the research found in general, with its limitations: Larger estimated clonotype richness was generally found for naive subsets than for memory subsets. Sampling was limited to blood, and TCR repertoires in tissue likely differ from TCR repertoires in blood. Because the study included a small number of donors, the genetic and exposure-history diversity represented was limited. Clonotypes shared by all four sorted-subset donors showed higher generation probabilities than non-shared clonotypes. Pairwise subsampling led to the expectation that sequencing depth would affect the degree of clonotype sharing among donors. Rarefaction of sorted-subset datasets indicated incomplete sequencing despite the large sequencing depth. Across several donors, roughly 5.1% of naive CD4, more than 3% of naive CD8, roughly 2.3% of memory CD4, and around 0.4% of memory CD8 clonotypes were shared.

This receptor chain uses TRBV18 and TRBJ2-7; the D segment could be TRBD2, given 7 matching bases. This TCR came from a man younger than 30 in good health. The material sequenced was naive CD4+ T cells sorted from blood. The sample's cell subset or site, from its label and the paper: CD45RA+ positively selected. The DNA sequence is TGTGCCAGCTCACTAAACCCGGGGGGCGCTTACGAGCAGTACTTC. Its protein is CASSLNPGGAYEQYF. Beyond the CDR3, the reference TRBV18 and TRBJ2-7 genes provide the residues; the full variable domain reads: NAGVMQNPRHLVRRRGQEARLRCSPMKGHSHVYWYRQLPEEGLKFMVYLQKENIIDESGMPKERFSAEFPKEGPSILRIQQVVRGDSAAYFCASSLNPGGAYEQYFGPGTRLTVT.